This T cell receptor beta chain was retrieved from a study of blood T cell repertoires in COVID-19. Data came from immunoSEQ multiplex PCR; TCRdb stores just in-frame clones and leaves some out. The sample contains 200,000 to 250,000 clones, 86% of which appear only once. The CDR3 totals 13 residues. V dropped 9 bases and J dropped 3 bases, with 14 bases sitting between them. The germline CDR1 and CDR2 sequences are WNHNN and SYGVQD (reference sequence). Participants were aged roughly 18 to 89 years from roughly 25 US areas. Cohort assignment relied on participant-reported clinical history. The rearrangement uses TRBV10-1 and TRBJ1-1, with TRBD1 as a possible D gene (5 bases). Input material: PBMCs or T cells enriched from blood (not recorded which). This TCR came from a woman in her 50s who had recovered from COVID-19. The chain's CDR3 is CARIRDWHTEAFF. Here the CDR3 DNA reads TGCGCCAGGATCAGGGATTGGCACACTGAAGCTTTCTTT.